The entry below describes one TCR beta chain. The specificity of this receptor is unknown. The input lacks base qualities; no much larger clone sits a single base away. This sample was taken from a study of blood T cell repertoires in COVID-19 (TCRdb year 2020). Context from the whole study: The collaborator samples originated in the United States, Italy and Spain and spanned the acute and convalescent phases of COVID-19. The material from the prospective study consisted of cDNA or gDNA derived from T cells, B-cell-depleted T cells, or PBMCs. The dataset comprised deeply sampled blood TCRbeta repertoires from subjects exposed to, actively infected with, or recovered from COVID-19. The repertoires were released in a freely available public database intended as a resource for research on the immune response to SARS-CoV-2. The samples were drawn from the first 160 participants of the ongoing ImmuneRACE study and from about 1,200 subjects provided by 6 global collaborators. Sample metadata almost always included a de-identified subject ID, COVID-19 status, age in years and sex. Where available, HLA class I and class II types were taken from metadata supplied by the sample provider and were not determined by assay-based typing. What the work shows at the level of the full study, not this receptor alone: Clinical and demographic metadata were provided uncurated, with the amount varying by source and participant.

The collaborating institutions used their own protocols to collect whole blood in K2EDTA tubes. For TCRbeta analysis, collaborators shipped samples as frozen whole blood, isolated PBMCs, or DNA extracted from either of those sample types. Relative to germline, V is missing 2 bases and J is missing 4 bases, with 13 bases of the junction outside any gene match. The CDR3, from cysteine to phenylalanine, totals 18 residues. Solely the CDR3 DNA is kept, with 54 bases framed from the first base. CDR1 and CDR2 were assigned from the germline V gene as MRHNA and SNTAGT. The immunoSEQ Assay, a bias-controlled multiplex PCR, was used to amplify TCRbeta CDR3 regions from genomic DNA. Per the original workflow: The number of nucleated cells in each sample was estimated from the amplification of reference gene primers within the assay. Sequence reads were collapsed and filtered to measure the absolute abundance of every unique TCRbeta CDR3 rearrangement. For each sample, productive Simpson clonality was calculated by taking the square root of Simpson's diversity index across productive rearrangements. This immuneACCESS table, as held by TCRdb, lists in-frame sequences with V and J called but not all clones. Of the missing ones, under half trace to an unresolved V gene in checked studies; the others have no known cause. V and J calls and clone size are those listed in that table; D and trimming were worked out from the DNA. Within this sample are hundreds of thousands of clones, with 75% to 90% of them counted one time only. About 1.5% of the sample rests with the top ten.

This chain joins TRBV6-4 to TRBJ2-3, and TRBD2 aligns with 9 junction nucleotides. The receptor comes from a woman in her 30s with active or convalescent COVID-19. The sequenced sample was peripheral blood. This receptor has the CDR3 CASSDTHMGSGGADTQYF. The sequence in DNA is TGTGCCAGCAGTGACACCCATATGGGTAGCGGGGGTGCAGATACGCAGTATTTT.